The 20 T cell receptor beta chains given below trace back to one sample, sequenced in a study of spatial heterogeneity in lung cancer. Sample time point: sample taken at primary tumor resection. TCRdb ran MiXCR on the 5' RACE reads and lists one entry per CDR3 protein. The data contain tens of thousands of distinct CDR3 sequences, about 7.7% of them singletons. The sample consisted of PBMCs, taken at surgery. The receptors come from a female donor with early-stage non-small cell lung cancer.

The rearrangement links TRBV5-1 to TRBJ2-3; no definite D call. V was pared by 2 bases and J by 3 bases, with 7 bases between. The CDR3 loop spans 13 amino acids. Germline V lookup: CDR1 SGHRS, CDR2 YFSETQ. CDR3 nucleotide sequence: TGCGCCAGCAGCTTACATACGACAGATACGCAGTATTTT. Encoded protein: CASSLHTTDTQYF.

The table lists this clonotype with many counts. The chain has TRBV7-9 and TRBJ1-6; D is uncertain. Trimming removed 1 base at V and 9 bases at J, with 13 bases between. The CDR3 runs to 15 residues. CDR1 and CDR2 (germline): SEHNR, FQNEAQ (reference sequence). In DNA form, the CDR3 reads TGTGCCAGCAGCTTAGTCGGAAGGTCGACTTCACCCCTCCACTTT. It specifies CASSLVGRSTSPLHF.

The table lists this clonotype with many counts. The chain has TRBV6-6 and TRBJ2-3; a possible D gene is TRBD1 (5 bases). Germline loops: CDR1 MNHNY, CDR2 SVGAGI (reference sequence). Between the trimmed V and J ends, which lost 11 bases and 5 bases, there was a span of 20 bases. CDR3 length: 14 amino acids. Written as DNA, the CDR3 is TGTGCCGCCTTAGAATCAGGGTTTGGAGATACGCAGTATTTT. Its translation is CAALESGFGDTQYF.

In its sample, this clonotype was seen many times. This sequence joins TRBV6-1 and TRBJ1-1, with D maybe TRBD1 (5 bases). Between the trimmed V and J ends, which lost 1 base and 1 base, there was a span of 16 bases. CDR3 size: 17 residues. CDR1 and CDR2 from the germline V gene are MNHNS and SASEGT. The CDR3 DNA is TGTGCCAGCAGTGAAGGGGCGTGGGGACGAGAGAACACTGAAGCTTTCTTT. Translating gives CASSEGAWGRENTEAFF.

At least ten counts were recorded for this clonotype. The CDR3 DNA reads TGCAGCGTCGACCCAGGGAGCACAGATACGCAGTATTTT. It specifies CSVDPGSTDTQYF. This chain links TRBV29-1 with TRBJ2-3; a weak D match, TRBD1 (5 bases). V lost 6 bases to trimming and J lost 0 bases, with 10 bases between them. The CDR3 sequence is 13 residues long. Germline V CDR1 and CDR2: SQVTM, ANQGSEA.

V is TRBV2 and J is TRBJ1-6; TRBD1 is a possible D gene (5 bases). The CDR3 length is 14 residues. CDR1 and CDR2 from the germline V gene are SNHLY and FYNNEI. V shed 3 bases and J shed 10 bases, with 13 bases lying between them. The CDR3, as DNA: TGTGCCAGCAGTGAGGGCAGGGCTTACTCACCCCTCCACTTT. This codes for CASSEGRAYSPLHF.

DNA of the CDR3: TGTGCCAGCAGCTCGGACAGGCTGAACACTGAAGCTTTCTTT. It encodes CASSSDRLNTEAFF. The J gene is TRBJ1-1, the V gene TRBV11-2; 7 nucleotides agree with TRBD1. J gave up 0 bases and V 4 bases, and 2 bases lay outside the gene matches. CDR1 and CDR2 from the germline V gene are SGHAT and FQNNGV. The CDR3 is 14 residues long.

This chain joins TRBV9 and TRBJ2-2; possible D gene TRBD2, 6 bases. CDR3 size: 14 residues. Germline V gene data show CDR1 as SGDLS and CDR2 as YYNGEE. Trimming left V 0 bases short and J 7 bases short, with 10 bases between. DNA of the CDR3: TGTGCCAGCAGCGTAGATCCCGGGGGCGGGGAGCTGTTTTTT. It translates to CASSVDPGGGELFF.

The chain employs TRBV3-1 and TRBJ2-3, with 7 nucleotides matching TRBD1. The CDR3 loop spans 15 amino acids. From germline, CDR1 is LGHDT and CDR2 YNNKEL (reference sequence). Trimming removed 4 bases from V and 0 bases from J; junction bases left unmatched: 4. In nucleotides, the CDR3 is TGTGCCAGCAGCCTAATACAGGGGAGCACAGATACGCAGTATTTT. Amino acids: CASSLIQGSTDTQYF.

Ten or more counts support this clonotype. The V call is TRBV6-6, the J call TRBJ1-4; TRBD1 agrees at 7 bases. The junction had 14 bases not matched to a gene; V was cut back by 6 bases and J by 7 bases. The germline V gene encodes CDR1 MNHNY and CDR2 SVGAGI (reference sequence). The CDR3 has 16 residues. This CDR3 is CASSSQDGGGGEKLFF. CDR3 DNA: TGTGCCAGCAGCTCGCAGGACGGAGGGGGCGGTGAAAAACTGTTTTTT.

The V gene is TRBV14, the J gene TRBJ2-2; TRBD2 matches at 9 bases. This CDR3 has 17 amino acids. Losses at the gene ends were 0 bases for V and 7 bases for J; bases not matched to a gene: 9. Germline-derived CDR1 and CDR2 are SGHDN and FVKESK. The CDR3 loop is CASSQDPRTSAIGELFF. The CDR3 region has the DNA TGTGCCAGCAGCCAAGATCCCAGGACTAGCGCTATCGGGGAGCTGTTTTTT.

This clonotype was detected only a few times. The chain couples TRBV20-1 to TRBJ2-1; 7 positions agree with TRBD2. The V gene's germline CDR1 is DFQATT and CDR2 SNEGSKA (reference sequence). V dropped 4 bases and J dropped 0; count of bases not matched to a gene: 6. The CDR3 loop spans 15 amino acids. The CDR3 DNA sequence: TGCAGTGCTAACCAGCGGGGCTTCTCCTACAATGAGCAGTTCTTC. It translates to CSANQRGFSYNEQFF.

The chain combines TRBV27 with TRBJ1-2, with 7 bases lining up with TRBD1. Per germline, CDR1 MNHEY and CDR2 SMNVEV (reference sequence). V was clipped by 3 bases and J by 8 bases; unmatched bases: 12. This CDR3 has 15 residues. CDR3 protein: CASSFLGQNAGGYTF. The CDR3 bases are TGTGCCAGCAGTTTCCTGGGACAGAACGCGGGGGGCTACACCTTC.

Turning to this clonotype: This may be a read error, as it is one base from a much larger clone. The chain carries TRBV20-1 and TRBJ2-3; D gene ambiguous. Germline loops: CDR1 DFQATT, CDR2 SNEGSKA (reference sequence). There are 11 residues in the CDR3. Trimming pared 7 bases from V and 5 bases from J, leaving 10 bases between. The CDR3, as DNA: TGCAGTGTTTCGATAGGAGATACGCAGTATTTT. It is translated as CSVSIGDTQYF.

This clonotype was recorded a few times. This chain links TRBV5-6 with TRBJ2-3; D is uncertain. The germline gives CDR1 SGHDT, CDR2 YYEEEE. V was trimmed by 1 base and J by 4 bases, leaving 7 bases between them. The CDR3 runs to 13 residues. CDR3 coding DNA: TGTGCCAGCAGCTTGCGGAGCCCAGATACGCAGTATTTT. Its translation: CASSLRSPDTQYF.

This chain uses TRBV15 with TRBJ2-1; 10 bases fit TRBD2. The germline V gene encodes CDR1 LNHNV and CDR2 YYDKDF (reference sequence). The CDR3 has 17 amino acids. V dropped 5 bases and J dropped 0; count of bases not matched to a gene: 7. DNA for the CDR3: TGTGCCACCAGCGGCCTAGCGGGGGCGAGCTCCTACAATGAGCAGTTCTTC. Its protein product is CATSGLAGASSYNEQFF.

The J gene is TRBJ2-1, the V gene TRBV20-1; D unclear. The ends were cut back, 0 bases at V and 2 bases at J, with 11 bases in the middle. The length of the CDR3 is 15 residues. Germline values: CDR1 DFQATT, CDR2 SNEGSKA (reference sequence). The DNA for the CDR3 is TGCAGTGCTAGAGATGTTAACGGAGCCTACAATGAGCAGTTCTTC. Translating gives CSARDVNGAYNEQFF.

This clonotype has a count of ten or more. The J gene is TRBJ2-5, the V gene TRBV5-1; D possibly corresponds to TRBD2 (5 bases). Trimming took off 0 bases at V and 5 bases at J, with 14 bases between the two ends. Germline V gene sequence: CDR1 SGHRS, CDR2 YFSETQ. The CDR3 contains 15 residues. CDR3 protein: CASSLVEGLEETQYF. The DNA of the CDR3 is TGCGCCAGCAGCTTGGTTGAGGGATTAGAGGAGACCCAGTACTTC.

This clonotype came up many times. CDR3 sequence reads: CASSSPSGSQETQYF. The DNA for the CDR3 is TGCGCCAGCAGCTCCCCGTCGGGATCGCAAGAGACCCAGTACTTC. The chain carries TRBV5-1 and TRBJ2-5, with a weak D call TRBD2 (5 bases). V lost 3 bases and J lost 2, with 14 bases in between. From germline, CDR1 is SGHRS and CDR2 YFSETQ. The CDR3 is made up of 15 amino acids.

This clonotype was counted many times. J is TRBJ2-1 and V is TRBV29-1, with D perhaps matching TRBD2 (6 bases). CDR3 length equals 14 residues. Germline CDR1 is SQVTM and CDR2 is ANQGSEA. V shed 5 bases and J shed 3 bases, with 14 bases lying between them. The CDR3 reads CSVSGEALYNEQFF. In nucleotides, the CDR3 is TGCAGCGTTTCCGGGGAGGCCCTCTACAATGAGCAGTTCTTC.